These 7 T cell receptor beta chains originate from one sample sequenced in a study of cytomegalovirus exposure and HLA in healthy donors. The PCR contained 60 Vbeta and 13 Jbeta primers. Sequencing used immunoSEQ multiplex PCR; TCRdb keeps in-frame clones, though not all of them. The data contain more than 150,000 clones, 82% of them singletons. The sequenced material came from PBMCs. The receptors originated from a man aged 40-50 years in good health and CMV-seronegative.

The chain couples TRBV11-3 to TRBJ2-7; D unresolved. Germline loops: CDR1 SGHNT, CDR2 YENEEA. V dropped 5 bases and J dropped 3 bases, with 11 bases sitting between them. This CDR3 has 13 amino acids. The DNA of the CDR3 is TGTGCCAGCAGCCCCCGACGGGTCTACGAGCAGTACTTC. Residues: CASSPRRVYEQYF. The full variable domain, its missing parts supplied by reference TRBV11-3 and TRBJ2-7, is EAGVVQSPRYKIIEKKQPVAFWCNPISGHNTLYWYLQNLGQGPELLIRYENEEAVDDSQLPKDRFSAERLKGVDSTLKIQPAELGDSAVYLCASSPRRVYEQYFGPGTRLTVT.

The chain combines TRBV5-1 with TRBJ2-2; D remains ambiguous. Trimming took off 4 bases at V and 3 bases at J, with 16 bases between the two ends. The germline CDR1 and CDR2 sequences are SGHRS and YFSETQ. This CDR3 region has 16 residues. The CDR3 DNA is TGCGCCAGCAGCGGTTTACCAGGCCACGACACCGGGGAGCTGTTTTTT. It yields the protein CASSGLPGHDTGELFF.

The chain employs TRBV28 and TRBJ1-2, with TRBD1 as a possible D gene (5 bases). V gave up 6 bases and J gave up 8 bases, with 16 bases separating them. The CDR3 sequence is 13 residues long. Germline V CDR1 and CDR2: MDHEN, SYDVKM. The CDR3 spells CASRSPGVGGYTF. The CDR3 region has the DNA TGTGCCAGCAGGTCCCCGGGGGTCGGAGGCTACACCTTC.

The chain joins TRBV28 to TRBJ1-2; D possibly corresponds to TRBD1 (5 bases). The CDR3 extends over 13 amino acids. V gave up 1 base and J gave up 8 bases, with 11 bases separating them. Germline loops: CDR1 MDHEN, CDR2 SYDVKM. The CDR3 bases are TGTGCCAGCAGTTTATTAAGTGCAGGGGGCTACACCTTC. Its translation: CASSLLSAGGYTF.

V usage is TRBV6-5 and J usage is TRBJ1-5; weak D call: TRBD1 (6 bases). V was pared by 5 bases and J by 11 bases, with 16 bases between. The CDR3 is 13 amino acids. CDR1 MNHEY and CDR2 SVGAGI come from the germline V gene. The CDR3 sequence is CASSPIVQGAQHF. DNA of the CDR3: TGTGCCAGCAGTCCGATTGTACAGGGAGCCCAGCATTTT.

Turning to this clone: Other DNA sequences of this sample code for an identical CDR3. This rearrangement joins TRBV6-1 to TRBJ1-2; 10 nucleotides line up with TRBD1. Germline CDR1 reads MNHNS; CDR2 reads SASEGT. The CDR3 contains 14 residues. Trimming at V came to 5 bases and at J to 4 bases, leaving 4 bases not matched to a gene. CDR3 DNA sequence: TGTGCCAGCAGTCCGACAGGGGGCCTCTATGGCTACACCTTC. This sequence encodes CASSPTGGLYGYTF.

The chain combines TRBV19 with TRBJ2-3, with TRBD2 identical over 12 bases. J was trimmed by 4 bases and V by 3 bases; bases with no gene match: 5. The CDR3 covers 16 residues. Germline lookup yields CDR1 LNHDA and CDR2 SQIVND (reference sequence). DNA for the CDR3: TGTGCCAGTAGTATGACTAGCGGGAGTGCCCCAGATACGCAGTATTTT. This gives the protein CASSMTSGSAPDTQYF.